A selection of T cell receptor beta chains follows, all from one sample in a study of T cell changes during pregnancy in multiple sclerosis. The table came from immunoSEQ multiplex PCR; TCRdb's copy has only in-frame clones and leaves some out. Of approximately 63,000 clones detected, 85% to 95% appear once; the ten largest clones hold 2%. The sequenced sample was peripheral blood, obtained in the third trimester of pregnancy. These receptors came from a female donor in good health, enrolled as a control in a pregnancy study. Both conserved end residues are part of each CDR3. The D gene is left open where the match is weak. Clone size, where shown, is once, few, many, or a class for clones that have expanded.

v_gene	abundance	j_gene	d_gene	CDR3nt	CDR3aa
TRBV6-1	NA	TRBJ1-3	NA	TGTGCCACCTACGCACAGGCCGCCTCGGACACCATATATTTT	CATYAQAASDTIYF
TRBV27	NA	TRBJ2-2	NA	TGTGCCAGCAGTTTATTGGGCGCCGATACCGGGGAGCTGTTTTTT	CASSLLGADTGELFF
TRBV7-2	NA	TRBJ1-5	NA	TGTGCCAGCAGCTTAAGGGGAATAGGGGTTTATCAGCCCCAGCATTTT	CASSLRGIGVYQPQHF
TRBV5-4	once	TRBJ2-3	NA	TGTGCCAGCAGCTTGATACGGCCAGGGGGCACAGATACGCAGTATTTT	CASSLIRPGGTDTQYF
TRBV6-6	NA	TRBJ2-1	TRBD2	TGTGCCAGCGGAGAGGGGACTAGCTCCAATGAGCAGTTCTTC	CASGEGTSSNEQFF
TRBV7-8	NA	TRBJ2-7	TRBD1	TGTGCCAGCAGCTTAAACAGGGGCCGGGGACAGTACTTC	CASSLNRGRGQYF
TRBV19	NA	TRBJ2-5	NA	TGTGCCAGTAGTGAAATGGCGGGATACGAGACCCAGTACTTC	CASSEMAGYETQYF
TRBV19	NA	TRBJ1-5	TRBD1	TGTGCCAGTAGTGTCCGTACAGGACAGGGGAGGGGCAATCAGCCCCAGCATTTT	CASSVRTGQGRGNQPQHF
TRBV4-3	NA	TRBJ2-3	TRBD2	TGCGCCAGCAGCCAAGATTCCGCTAGCGGGAGCACAGATACGCAGTATTTT	CASSQDSASGSTDTQYF
TRBV28	NA	TRBJ2-2	TRBD2	TGTGCCAGCAGAGGCCATCCGGGACTAACGAACACCGGGGAGCTGTTTTTT	CASRGHPGLTNTGELFF
TRBV5-1	once	TRBJ2-7	TRBD2	TGCGCCAGCAGCTTGGCCCAGACTAGCGGGAACTACGAGCAGTACTTC	CASSLAQTSGNYEQYF
TRBV28	NA	TRBJ2-7	TRBD2	TGTGCCAGCAGTCGCCCAGCGGGAGCTCCCTCCTACGAGCAGTACTTC	CASSRPAGAPSYEQYF
TRBV19	NA	TRBJ2-1	TRBD2	TGTGCCAGTAGTCCGGGACTAGCGGGCTACAATGAGCAGTTCTTC	CASSPGLAGYNEQFF
TRBV7-9	NA	TRBJ2-1	TRBD2	TGTGCCAGCAGGTTAGCGGGAGGGCTGGGCAATGAGCAGTTCTTC	CASRLAGGLGNEQFF
TRBV7-9	NA	TRBJ2-7	TRBD2	TGTGCCAGCAGCCCGGCGGGGGGCTACGAGCAGTACTTC	CASSPAGGYEQYF
TRBV6-1	NA	TRBJ2-3	NA	TGTGCCAGCAGTCCCGGACAATCCCGCACAGATACGCAGTATTTT	CASSPGQSRTDTQYF
TRBV7-6	NA	TRBJ2-5	NA	TGTGCCAGCAGCCCCCATCAGGCGGAGACCCAGTACTTC	CASSPHQAETQYF
TRBV5-4	NA	TRBJ2-5	NA	TGTGCCACCCGTGCTGAGACATCCCAAGAGACCCAGTACTTC	CATRAETSQETQYF
TRBV18	NA	TRBJ2-7	NA	TGTGCCAGCTCACGAACCGGTACGGTGATCTACGAGCAGTACTTC	CASSRTGTVIYEQYF
TRBV10-3	NA	TRBJ2-3	TRBD2	TGTGCCATCACCCCGGGAAGCGGGGCTAGCGGGAGGGCCTCTCCAGATACGCAGTATTTT	CAITPGSGASGRASPDTQYF
TRBV18	few	TRBJ2-7	NA	TGTGCCAGCTCACCAGGACAGTCCTCCTACGAGCAGTACTTC	CASSPGQSSYEQYF
TRBV25-1	NA	TRBJ2-1	TRBD2	TGTGCCAGCAGTGATCCTAAGACTAGCGGTGACAATGAGCAGTTCTTC	CASSDPKTSGDNEQFF
TRBV23-1	NA	TRBJ2-5	TRBD2	TGCGCGGCCGGGACTAGCGGTGAGGAAGAGACCCAGTACTTC	CAAGTSGEEETQYF
TRBV6-1	NA	TRBJ1-4	TRBD1	TGTGCCAGCAATGAGGGGGCCATTAATGAAAAACTGTTTTTT	CASNEGAINEKLFF
TRBV30	NA	TRBJ2-7	TRBD2	TGTGCTGCCGGGGGGTTGGAGCAGTACTTC	CAAGGLEQYF
TRBV2	NA	TRBJ1-4	NA	TGTGCCAGCTCGAACAGGACTATGGGTGGAAAACTGTTTTTT	CASSNRTMGGKLFF
TRBV19	NA	TRBJ2-5	NA	TGTGCCAGTAGTATATTAGGACAGTCGAAAGAGACCCAGTACTTC	CASSILGQSKETQYF
TRBV7-9	once	TRBJ1-2	TRBD1	TGTGCCAGCAGCTCTGACAGGGGCTATGGCTACACCTTC	CASSSDRGYGYTF
TRBV6-6	NA	TRBJ2-7	TRBD2	TGTGCCAGCAATCCTAGCGGGGGGCATCCGCGCGAGCAGTACTTC	CASNPSGGHPREQYF
TRBV5-1	NA	TRBJ2-2	TRBD1	TGCGCCAGCAGCTCACCGGGACAGGGGAACGGGGAGCTGTTTTTT	CASSSPGQGNGELFF
TRBV25-1	NA	TRBJ2-1	NA	TGTGCCAGCAGTCAACAGGGTATCTCCTACAATGAGCAGTTCTTC	CASSQQGISYNEQFF
TRBV5-1	NA	TRBJ2-6	NA	TGCGCCAGCAGCACACAGGGTGCTGGGGCCAACGTCCTGACTTTC	CASSTQGAGANVLTF
TRBV20-1	once	TRBJ1-2	NA	TGCAGTGCCCCATTACAGGGTGGCTACACCTTC	CSAPLQGGYTF
TRBV19	NA	TRBJ2-3	TRBD2	TGTGCCAGTAGTCCCCCCGGCTTAGCTAGCGGGTCCGATACGCAGTATTTT	CASSPPGLASGSDTQYF
TRBV19	once	TRBJ2-1	TRBD2	TGTGCCATCGGTGGGCAGGGCGCAGGGACTAGCAAGTTCTTC	CAIGGQGAGTSKFF
TRBV19	NA	TRBJ1-3	NA	TGTGCCAGTAGTATCCTGACGGACAGACGAAACACCATATATTTT	CASSILTDRRNTIYF
TRBV6-1	NA	TRBJ2-1	NA	TGTGCCAGCCGGGAAAATGAGCAGTTCTTC	CASRENEQFF
TRBV29-1	NA	TRBJ1-2	NA	TGCAGCGATGACAGGAGGAATGGCTACACCTTC	CSDDRRNGYTF
TRBV2	NA	TRBJ1-2	TRBD1	TGTGCCAGCAGTGAAACGCGACAGGGTACTAACTATGGCTACACCTTC	CASSETRQGTNYGYTF
TRBV19	NA	TRBJ2-3	TRBD2	TGTGCCAGTAGTAATCCCCCCTTAGGGCTAGCGGGGGGCACAGATACGCAGTATTTT	CASSNPPLGLAGGTDTQYF
TRBV11-3	NA	TRBJ2-2	NA	TGTGCCAGCAGCTTAGGTACAGGGTCAGGCACCGGGGAGCTGTTTTTT	CASSLGTGSGTGELFF
TRBV25-1	NA	TRBJ1-4	TRBD1	TGTGCCAGCAGCCAGCCCGGGACAGCCGAAAAACTGTTTTTT	CASSQPGTAEKLFF